Shown below are 14 T cell receptor beta chains from a single sample sequenced in a study of blood T cell repertoires in COVID-19. Generated by immunoSEQ multiplex PCR, the TCRdb table keeps only in-frame clones and is missing some. The sample has over 200,000 clones, 84% seen once; the top ten hold 15% to 20%. The material sequenced was peripheral blood. These receptors all stem from a woman at least 80 years old with active or convalescent COVID-19.

This clone was recorded only once. The chain couples TRBV6-2 or TRBV6-3 to TRBJ1-2; TRBD1 matches 8 bases. Germline V gives CDR1 MNHEY, CDR2 SVGEGT. The CDR3 loop spans 14 amino acids. V was pared by 1 base and J by 2 bases, with 0 bases of the junction left unmatched. The CDR3 bases are TGTGCCAGCAGTTACTACAGGGGGAACTATGGCTACACCTTC. Translated, it gives CASSYYRGNYGYTF.

The chain combines TRBV5-1 with TRBJ1-1; tentative D call: TRBD1 (6 bases). V was pared by 6 bases and J by 0 bases, with 18 bases between. CDR1 SGHRS and CDR2 YFSETQ come from the germline V gene. The CDR3 runs to 16 residues. The CDR3 protein is CASNRGQGRMNTEAFF. Here the CDR3 DNA reads TGCGCCAGCAATCGCGGGCAGGGGCGGATGAACACTGAAGCTTTCTTT.

The rearrangement uses TRBV5-1 and TRBJ2-7; 7 bases are a match to TRBD1. This CDR3 spans 14 amino acids. Germline CDR1 is SGHRS and CDR2 is YFSETQ. The J segment lost 1 base and the V segment lost 5 bases, leaving 6 bases of the junction unmatched. The CDR3 DNA sequence: TGCGCCAGCAGAATGGGACAGCTTTCCTACGAGCAGTACTTC. Protein: CASRMGQLSYEQYF.

The chain combines TRBV12-3 or TRBV12-4 with TRBJ1-4; D not certain. The CDR3 is 13 amino acids. Trimming took 6 bases from V and 5 from J, leaving 10 bases between them. The DNA of the CDR3 is TGTGCCAGCAGGAGGAACCGCAATGAAAAACTGTTTTTT. It translates to CASRRNRNEKLFF.

This chain links TRBV4-1 with TRBJ1-2; D is possibly TRBD1 (5 bases). Germline V gives CDR1 MGHRA, CDR2 YSYEKL. The CDR3 contains 15 residues. Trimming took 4 bases from V and 0 from J, leaving 12 bases between them. CDR3 nucleotides: TGCGCCAGCAGCCTAGGGCAGGGTACTAACTATGGCTACACCTTC. It yields the protein CASSLGQGTNYGYTF.

The rearrangement links TRBV5-4 to TRBJ1-2; D may be TRBD1 (6 bases). The CDR3 totals 13 residues. Germline lookup yields CDR1 SGHNT and CDR2 YYREEE (reference sequence). V was shortened by 4 bases and J by 6 bases, with 13 bases between the two germline ends. The CDR3 DNA sequence: TGTGCCAGCAGCCAACCAGGGGTTGATGGCTACACCTTC. It yields the protein CASSQPGVDGYTF.

The CDR3, as DNA: TGTGCCAGTAGTAGCCGGGACAGGGTGGCCGAAAAACTGTTTTTT. Translation: CASSSRDRVAEKLFF. This chain links TRBV19 with TRBJ1-4; 9 bases match TRBD1. The V and J ends lost 4 bases and 8 bases, in that order; junction bases with no gene match: 8. CDR3 length equals 15 residues. Germline CDR1 and CDR2: LNHDA and SQIVND (reference sequence). The variable domain in full, with the rest retrieved from reference TRBV19 and TRBJ1-4, is DGGITQSPKYLFRKEGQNVTLSCEQNLNHDAMYWYRQDPGQGLRLIYYSQIVNDFQKGDIAEGYSVSREKKESFPLTVTSAQKNPTAFYLCASSSRDRVAEKLFFGSGTQLSVL.

J is TRBJ2-7 and V is TRBV6-6, with D maybe TRBD2 (5 bases). With 7 bases removed from V and 2 bases from J, the gap between germline ends came to 18 bases. Per the germline V gene, CDR1 is MNHNY and CDR2 is SVGAGI (reference sequence). The CDR3 extends over 15 amino acids. DNA for the CDR3: TGTGCCAGCACCGTCAGGTCAGCGGATGCCTACGAGCAGTACTTC. Protein product: CASTVRSADAYEQYF.

The chain carries TRBV5-1 and TRBJ2-5; a weak D match, TRBD2 (5 bases). The CDR3 has 13 residues. V lost 5 bases and J lost 4, with 12 bases in between. In germline, CDR1 is SGHRS, CDR2 YFSETQ. CDR3 DNA: TGCGCCAGCAGTGGTGGGAGCGGAGAGACCCAGTACTTC. This translates into CASSGGSGETQYF.

The chain uses TRBV6-4 and TRBJ2-7; D perhaps matches TRBD1 (5 bases). Germline V CDR1 and CDR2: MRHNA, SNTAGT. This CDR3 is 14 amino acids long. Trimming left V 2 bases short and J 1 base short, with 9 bases between. CDR3 nucleotides: TGTGCCAGCAGTGACCCCAGGGCTTCCTACGAGCAGTACTTC. Translation gives CASSDPRASYEQYF.

The J gene is TRBJ1-1, the V gene TRBV6-5; tentative D call: TRBD1 (5 bases). This CDR3 contains 15 residues. Trimming cost V 2 bases and J 2 bases, with 12 bases left between them. Germline CDR1 and CDR2: MNHEY and SVGAGI. The CDR3 spells CASSYRGTLNTEAFF. The CDR3 DNA sequence: TGTGCCAGCAGTTACCGCGGGACTCTTAACACTGAAGCTTTCTTT.

This rearrangement joins TRBV7-8 to TRBJ1-3; no clear D. Germline V gene lookup returns CDR1 SGHVS and CDR2 FQNEAQ. V shed 5 bases and J shed 4 bases, with 9 bases lying between them. This CDR3 has 13 residues. CDR3 DNA sequence: TGTGCCAGCAGCCCAGGCTCAGGAAACACCATATATTTT. Protein sequence: CASSPGSGNTIYF. The full variable domain, rest sourced from reference TRBV7-8 and TRBJ1-3, is GAGVSQSPRYKVAKRGQDVALRCDPISGHVSLFWYQQALGQGPEFLTYFQNEAQLDKSGLPSDRFFAERPEGSVSTLKIQRTQQEDSAVYLCASSPGSGNTIYFGEGSWLTVV.

V gene TRBV6-2 or TRBV6-3 combines with J gene TRBJ1-1; 7 nucleotides agree with TRBD1. Germline-derived CDR1 and CDR2 are MNHEY and SVGEGT. The trim removed 2 bases at V and 3 bases at J, leaving 9 bases unmatched. This CDR3 has 16 amino acids. The CDR3 DNA is TGTGCCAGCAGTTACCCTACTGGACAGGTAGACACTGAAGCTTTCTTT. It specifies CASSYPTGQVDTEAFF.

The rearrangement uses TRBV24-1 and TRBJ2-1; TRBD2 agrees at 15 bases. The CDR3 loop spans 15 amino acids. Trimming at V came to 4 bases and at J to 9 bases, leaving 3 bases not matched to a gene. Germline values: CDR1 KGHDR, CDR2 SFDVKD. The chain's CDR3 is CATSEPGLAGGEQFF. Here the CDR3 DNA reads TGTGCCACCAGTGAACCGGGACTAGCGGGAGGTGAGCAGTTCTTC.